The TCR beta chain under discussion was sequenced for a study of response to subunit inactivated influenza vaccine. One entry per CDR3 protein results from TCRdb running MiXCR on the RT-PCR reads. The sample contains a few hundred thousand distinct CDR3 sequences, 14% of which appear only once. This clonotype was counted a few times. The antigen remains unidentified. Trimming shortened V by 6 bases and J by 4 bases, and 13 bases separated the two germline ends. The length of the CDR3 is 14 residues. The study, taken as a whole, reports: The authors suggested that few new T cells are recruited per seasonal influenza vaccination.

This chain links TRBV12-3 or TRBV12-4 with TRBJ2-1; D is uncertain. The sequence came from a man aged 45-65 years who received an inactivated influenza vaccine. The starting material was PBMCs from blood, obtained 11 to 12 days after vaccination. CDR3 in amino acids: CASSVIGEYNEQFF. For the CDR3, the DNA is TGTGCCAGCAGCGTCATTGGCGAGTACAATGAGCAGTTCTTC.